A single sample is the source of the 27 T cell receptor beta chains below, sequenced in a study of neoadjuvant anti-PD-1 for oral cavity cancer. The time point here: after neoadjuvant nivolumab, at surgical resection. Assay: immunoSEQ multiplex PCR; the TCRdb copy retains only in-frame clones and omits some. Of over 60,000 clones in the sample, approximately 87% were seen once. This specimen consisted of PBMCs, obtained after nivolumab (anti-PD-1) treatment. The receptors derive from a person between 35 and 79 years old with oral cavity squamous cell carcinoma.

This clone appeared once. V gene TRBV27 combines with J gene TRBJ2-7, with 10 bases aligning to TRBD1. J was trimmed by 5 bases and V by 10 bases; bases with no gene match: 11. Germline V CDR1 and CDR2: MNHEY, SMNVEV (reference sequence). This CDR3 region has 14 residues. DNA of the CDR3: TGTGCCATCAGCCGGGACAGGGGAAGAGACGAGCAGTACTTC. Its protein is CAISRDRGRDEQYF.

CDR3 sequence reads: CASSPVQGNTEAFF. CDR3 DNA: TGTGCCAGCAGCCCGGTGCAGGGGAACACTGAAGCTTTCTTT. The chain combines TRBV7-9 with TRBJ1-1; D is possibly TRBD1 (5 bases). The ends were cut back, 5 bases at V and 1 base at J, with 11 bases in the middle. Germline V gives CDR1 SEHNR, CDR2 FQNEAQ (reference sequence). The CDR3 contains 14 residues.

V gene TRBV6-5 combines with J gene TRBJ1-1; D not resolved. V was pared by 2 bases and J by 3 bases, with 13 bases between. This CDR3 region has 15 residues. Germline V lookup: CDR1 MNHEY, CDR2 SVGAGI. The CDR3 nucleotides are TGTGCCAGCAGTTACGGGCAGGCCGCGGACACTGAAGCTTTCTTT. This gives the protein CASSYGQAADTEAFF.

CDR3 DNA: TGTGCCAGCAGTGGACCATGGGTTTCCCCAGTCGGCAATCAGCCCCAGCATTTT. Its protein product is CASSGPWVSPVGNQPQHF. The chain couples TRBV6-1 to TRBJ1-5; D unresolved. Per germline, CDR1 MNHNS and CDR2 SASEGT. The CDR3 covers 18 residues. Trimming took 4 bases from V and 2 from J, leaving 21 bases between them.

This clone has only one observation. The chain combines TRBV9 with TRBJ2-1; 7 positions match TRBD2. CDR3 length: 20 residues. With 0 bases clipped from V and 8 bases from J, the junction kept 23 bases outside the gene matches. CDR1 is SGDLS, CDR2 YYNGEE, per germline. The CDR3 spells CASSVVNPGSVGGRADEQFF. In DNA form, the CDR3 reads TGTGCCAGCAGCGTAGTCAATCCAGGGTCGGTGGGCGGGAGAGCGGATGAGCAGTTCTTC. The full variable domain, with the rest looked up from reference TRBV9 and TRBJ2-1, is DSGVTQTPKHLITATGQRVTLRCSPRSGDLSVYWYQQSLDQGLQFLIQYYNGEERAKGNILERFSAQQFPDLHSELNLSSLELGDSALYFCASSVVNPGSVGGRADEQFFGPGTRLTVL.

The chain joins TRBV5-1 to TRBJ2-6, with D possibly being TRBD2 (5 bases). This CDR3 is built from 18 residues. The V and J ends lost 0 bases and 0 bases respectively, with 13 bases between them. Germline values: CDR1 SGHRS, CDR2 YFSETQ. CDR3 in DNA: TGCGCCAGCAGCTTGGAGGCTAGCCATCGCTCTGGGGCCAACGTCCTGACTTTC. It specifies CASSLEASHRSGANVLTF.

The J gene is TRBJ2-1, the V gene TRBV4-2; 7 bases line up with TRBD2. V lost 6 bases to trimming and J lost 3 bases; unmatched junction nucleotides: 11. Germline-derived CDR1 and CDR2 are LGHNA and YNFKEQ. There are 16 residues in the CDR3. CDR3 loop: CASRGAAGLFYNEQFF. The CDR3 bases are TGTGCCAGCAGAGGGGCGGCGGGACTATTCTACAATGAGCAGTTCTTC.

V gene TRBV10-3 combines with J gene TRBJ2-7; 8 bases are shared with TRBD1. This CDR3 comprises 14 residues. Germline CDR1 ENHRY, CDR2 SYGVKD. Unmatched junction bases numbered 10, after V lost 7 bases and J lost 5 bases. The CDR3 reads CAIKGFDRGHEQYF. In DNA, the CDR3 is TGTGCCATCAAGGGATTTGACAGGGGCCACGAGCAGTACTTC.

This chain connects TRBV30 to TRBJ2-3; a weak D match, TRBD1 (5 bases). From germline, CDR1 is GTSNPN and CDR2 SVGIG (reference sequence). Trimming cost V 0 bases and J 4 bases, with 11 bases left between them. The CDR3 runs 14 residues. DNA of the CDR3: TGTGCCTGGAGTGTGTCAGGGCCGCCAGATACGCAGTATTTT. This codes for CAWSVSGPPDTQYF.

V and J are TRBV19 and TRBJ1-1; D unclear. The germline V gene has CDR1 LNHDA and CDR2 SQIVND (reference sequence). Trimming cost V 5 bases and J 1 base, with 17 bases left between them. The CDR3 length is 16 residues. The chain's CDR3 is CASSPSGSPGNTEAFF. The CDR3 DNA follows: TGTGCCAGTAGTCCCTCGGGGAGCCCGGGGAACACTGAAGCTTTCTTT.

CDR3 DNA sequence: TGTGCCAGCAGCTTTGAAGTAAACTATGGCTACACCTTC. It codes for CASSFEVNYGYTF. The V and J genes are TRBV27 and TRBJ1-2; D unclear. Germline V gives CDR1 MNHEY, CDR2 SMNVEV (reference sequence). V lost 6 bases, J lost 2 bases, and 10 bases lay in between. CDR3 length: 13 residues.

For the CDR3, the DNA is TGTGCCTGGAGTGTACTGGGAAAGAGAGAGACCCAGTACTTC. Residues: CAWSVLGKRETQYF. The chain uses TRBV30 and TRBJ2-5, with D uncertain. The germline V and J ends were trimmed by 0 bases and 4 bases, with 12 bases remaining between them. This CDR3 comprises 14 residues. In germline, CDR1 is GTSNPN, CDR2 SVGIG (reference sequence).

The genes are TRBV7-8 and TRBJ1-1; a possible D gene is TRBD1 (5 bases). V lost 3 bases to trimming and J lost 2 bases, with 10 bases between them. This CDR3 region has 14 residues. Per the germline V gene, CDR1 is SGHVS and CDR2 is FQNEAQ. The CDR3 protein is CASSFDRANTEAFF. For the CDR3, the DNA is TGTGCCAGCAGCTTTGACAGAGCAAACACTGAAGCTTTCTTT.

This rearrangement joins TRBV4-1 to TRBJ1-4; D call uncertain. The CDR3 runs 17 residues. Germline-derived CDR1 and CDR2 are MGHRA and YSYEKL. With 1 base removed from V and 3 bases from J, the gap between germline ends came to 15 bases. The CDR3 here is CASSQGSYLAANEKLFF. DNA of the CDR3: TGCGCCAGCAGCCAAGGCAGCTATCTAGCGGCTAATGAAAAACTGTTTTTT.

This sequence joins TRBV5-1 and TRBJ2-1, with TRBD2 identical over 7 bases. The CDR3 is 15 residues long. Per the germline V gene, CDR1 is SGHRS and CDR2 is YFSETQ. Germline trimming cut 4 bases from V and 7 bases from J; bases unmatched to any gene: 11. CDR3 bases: TGCGCCAGCAGCCCTGGAGGGAGGGAGAGGAATGAGCAGTTCTTC. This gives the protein CASSPGGRERNEQFF.

The CDR3 region has the DNA TGTGCCAGCAGTGCGGGCACAGCACACACCATATATTTT. Amino acid sequence: CASSAGTAHTIYF. V and J are TRBV25-1 and TRBJ1-3; D unresolved. The CDR3 loop spans 13 amino acids. V lost 4 bases to trimming and J lost 8 bases, with 12 bases between them. Looked up from germline, CDR1 is MGHDK and CDR2 is SYGVNS. Based on the CDR3 plus reference TRBV25-1 and TRBJ1-3, the full variable domain is EADIYQTPRYLVIGTGKKITLECSQTMGHDKMYWYQQDPGMELHLIHYSYGVNSTEKGDLSSESTVSRIRTEHFPLTLESARPSHTSQYLCASSAGTAHTIYFGEGSWLTVV.

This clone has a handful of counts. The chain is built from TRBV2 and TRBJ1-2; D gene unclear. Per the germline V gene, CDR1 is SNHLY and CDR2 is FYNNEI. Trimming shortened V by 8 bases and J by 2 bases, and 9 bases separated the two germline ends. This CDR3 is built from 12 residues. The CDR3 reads CASEHTNYGYTF. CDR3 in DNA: TGTGCCAGCGAACACACGAACTATGGCTACACCTTC.

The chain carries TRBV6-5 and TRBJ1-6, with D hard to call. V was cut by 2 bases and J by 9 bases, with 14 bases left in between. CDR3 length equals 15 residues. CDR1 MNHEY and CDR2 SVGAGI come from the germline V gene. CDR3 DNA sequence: TGTGCCAGCAGTTACAAGGGTTCCCTTTTTTCACCCCTCCACTTT. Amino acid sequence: CASSYKGSLFSPLHF.

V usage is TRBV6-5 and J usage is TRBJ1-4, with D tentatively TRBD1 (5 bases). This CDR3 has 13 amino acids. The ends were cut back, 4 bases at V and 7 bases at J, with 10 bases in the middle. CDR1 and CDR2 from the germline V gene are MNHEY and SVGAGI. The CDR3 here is CASSSGPLEKLFF. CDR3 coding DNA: TGTGCCAGCAGTTCGGGACCCCTTGAAAAACTGTTTTTT.

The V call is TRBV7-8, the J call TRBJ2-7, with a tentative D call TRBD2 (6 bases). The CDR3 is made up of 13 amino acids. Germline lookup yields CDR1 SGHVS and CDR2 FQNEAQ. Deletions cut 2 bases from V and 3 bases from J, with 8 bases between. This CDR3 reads CASSLPGLYEQYF. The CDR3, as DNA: TGTGCCAGCAGCTTACCGGGACTCTACGAGCAGTACTTC. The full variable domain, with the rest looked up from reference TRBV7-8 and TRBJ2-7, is GAGVSQSPRYKVAKRGQDVALRCDPISGHVSLFWYQQALGQGPEFLTYFQNEAQLDKSGLPSDRFFAERPEGSVSTLKIQRTQQEDSAVYLCASSLPGLYEQYFGPGTRLTVT.

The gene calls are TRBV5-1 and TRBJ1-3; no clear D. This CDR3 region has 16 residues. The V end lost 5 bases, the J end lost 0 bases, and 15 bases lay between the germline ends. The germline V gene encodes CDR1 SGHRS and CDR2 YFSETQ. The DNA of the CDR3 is TGCGCCAGCAGTAAGCGGAGAGAGAGCTCTGGAAACACCATATATTTT. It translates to CASSKRRESSGNTIYF.

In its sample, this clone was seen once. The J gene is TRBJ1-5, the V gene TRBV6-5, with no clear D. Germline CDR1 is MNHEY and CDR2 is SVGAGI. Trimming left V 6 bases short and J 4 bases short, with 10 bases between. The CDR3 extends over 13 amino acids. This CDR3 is CASRAGGNQPQHF. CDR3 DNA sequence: TGTGCCAGCAGGGCGGGTGGAAATCAGCCCCAGCATTTT.

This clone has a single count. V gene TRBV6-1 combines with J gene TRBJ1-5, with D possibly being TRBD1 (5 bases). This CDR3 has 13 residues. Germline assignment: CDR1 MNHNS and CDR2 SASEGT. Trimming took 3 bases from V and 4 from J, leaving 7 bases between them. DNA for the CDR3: TGTGCCAGCAGTGACAGGGCGAATCAGCCCCAGCATTTT. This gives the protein CASSDRANQPQHF.

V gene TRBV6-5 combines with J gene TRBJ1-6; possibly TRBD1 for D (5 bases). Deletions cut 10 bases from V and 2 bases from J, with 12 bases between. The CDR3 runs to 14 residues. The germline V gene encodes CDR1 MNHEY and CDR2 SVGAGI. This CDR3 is CAIGRDPYNSPLHF. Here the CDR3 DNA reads TGTGCCATTGGGAGGGACCCCTATAATTCACCCCTCCACTTT.

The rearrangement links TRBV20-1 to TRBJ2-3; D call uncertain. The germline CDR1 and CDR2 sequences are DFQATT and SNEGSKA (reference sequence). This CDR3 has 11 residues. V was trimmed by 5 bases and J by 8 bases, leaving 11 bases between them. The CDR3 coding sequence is TGCAGTGCTTCTCCCACGCCTACGCAGTATTTT. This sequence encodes CSASPTPTQYF.

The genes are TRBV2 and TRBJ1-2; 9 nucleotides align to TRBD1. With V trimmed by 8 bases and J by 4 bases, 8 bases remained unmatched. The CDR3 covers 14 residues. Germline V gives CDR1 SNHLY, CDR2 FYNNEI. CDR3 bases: TGTGCCAGCGAGGGGGGACAGGGAGGCTATGGCTACACCTTC. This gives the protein CASEGGQGGYGYTF.

CDR3 nucleotide sequence: TGCAGCGCCCTGGACAACTATAATTCACCCCTCCACTTT. It is translated as CSALDNYNSPLHF. The V call is TRBV29-1, the J call TRBJ1-6; possible D gene TRBD1, 5 bases. The CDR3 length is 13 residues. Per germline, CDR1 SQVTM and CDR2 ANQGSEA. V shed 7 bases and J shed 3 bases, with 10 bases lying between them.